The present T cell receptor (beta chain) was sequenced within a study of shared clonotypes between healthy human individuals. Sequencing used immunoSEQ multiplex PCR; TCRdb keeps in-frame clones, though not all of them. Among millions of clones listed, roughly 93% were seen once. Germline V gives CDR1 SGHDT, CDR2 YYEEEE. CDR3 length: 16 residues. V trimming: 3 bases; J trimming: 1 base; junction bases outside the gene matches: 6. The sample consisted of naive CD4+ T cells from PBMCs. Sample subset: CD45RA+ positively selected. The sequence came from a man between 18 and 29 years old in good health. Some clones in this sample may be carry-over from other donors' samples. This rearrangement joins TRBV5-6 to TRBJ1-4; 7 nucleotides match TRBD1. CDR3 sequence (DNA): TGTGCCAGCAGCTACCAGGGGGAGAAAACTAATGAAAAACTGTTTTTT. This sequence encodes CASSYQGEKTNEKLFF.